This TCR beta chain was identified during a study of tissue T cells after allogeneic stem cell transplantation. Assay used: immunoSEQ multiplex PCR; TCRdb lists only in-frame clones, some missing. This table has over 40,000 clones, about three quarters appearing once. A remark on this clone: Its antigen is not known. Gene names follow the mouse nomenclature.

The study, taken as a whole, reports: TCR repertoires tracked anatomic similarity, regardless of disease or transplant status. Limitations included a small, clinically heterogeneous cohort and limited sampling depth.

The receptor's source is a pool of C57BL/6 mice in good health. Sequences were obtained from sorted cells pooled from one or two spleens.

CDR3 bases read: TGTGCCAGCAGCCAAGACGGGGGCGCGAGTGCAGAAACGCTGTAT. This gives the protein CASSQDGGASAETLY. The entire CDR3 protein reads CASSQDGGASAETLYF. The gene calls are TRBV2 and TRBJ2-3, with D perhaps being TRBD1 or TRBD2 (6 bases each). The missing CDR3 end, 1 residue past where the read stops, is filled in from the germline J gene. Trimming shortened V by 0 bases and J by 0 bases, and 10 bases separated the two germline ends. This CDR3 spans 16 amino acids. Germline V gene lookup returns CDR1 LGHNA and CDR2 YSYQKL.